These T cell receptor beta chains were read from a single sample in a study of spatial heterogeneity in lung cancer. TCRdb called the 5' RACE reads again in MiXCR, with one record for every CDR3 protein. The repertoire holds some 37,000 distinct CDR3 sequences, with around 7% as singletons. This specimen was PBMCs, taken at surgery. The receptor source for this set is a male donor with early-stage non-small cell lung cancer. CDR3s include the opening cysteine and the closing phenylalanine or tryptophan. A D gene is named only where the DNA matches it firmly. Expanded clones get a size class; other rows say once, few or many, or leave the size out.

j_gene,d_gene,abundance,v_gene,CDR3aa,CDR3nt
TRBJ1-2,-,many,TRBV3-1,CASSLSTGGNYGYTF,TGTGCCAGCAGCCTCAGCACAGGTGGTAACTATGGCTACACCTTC
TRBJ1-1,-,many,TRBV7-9,CASSFTGARTEAFF,TGTGCCAGCAGCTTTACGGGGGCGCGAACTGAAGCTTTCTTT
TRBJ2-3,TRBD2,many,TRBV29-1,CSVPSGLTDTQYF,TGCAGCGTTCCTAGCGGACTCACAGATACGCAGTATTTT
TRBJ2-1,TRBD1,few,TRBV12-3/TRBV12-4,CASLQGDNEQFF,TGTGCCAGTCTCCAGGGGGACAATGAGCAGTTCTTC
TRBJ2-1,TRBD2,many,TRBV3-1,CASSLGTSGSNEQFF,TGTGCCAGCAGCCTGGGGACTAGCGGGAGTAATGAGCAGTTCTTC
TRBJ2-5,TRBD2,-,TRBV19,CASRLAGETQYF,TGTGCCAGTCGGCTAGCGGGAGAGACCCAGTACTTC
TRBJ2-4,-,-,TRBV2,CASSEGLAKNIQYF,TGTGCCAGCAGTGAGGGATTAGCCAAAAACATTCAGTACTTC
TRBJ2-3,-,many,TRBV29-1,CSVEGSSRTDTQYF,TGCAGCGTTGAGGGGAGTTCACGCACAGATACGCAGTATTTT
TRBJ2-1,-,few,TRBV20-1,CSWFGQDYNEQFF,TGCAGTTGGTTTGGCCAGGACTACAATGAGCAGTTCTTC
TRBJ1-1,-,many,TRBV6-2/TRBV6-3,CASSPQLTEAFF,TGTGCCAGCAGTCCTCAGCTCACTGAAGCTTTCTTT
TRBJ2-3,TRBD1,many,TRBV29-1,CSVGGRQGQGIVTQYF,TGCAGCGTTGGAGGCCGCCAGGGACAGGGGATTGTGACGCAGTATTTT
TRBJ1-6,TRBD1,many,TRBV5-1,CASSRDRELNSPLHF,TGCGCCAGCAGCCGGGACAGGGAATTAAATTCACCCCTCCACTTT
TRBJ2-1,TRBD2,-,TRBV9,CASSVAAFGGSYNEQFF,TGTGCCAGCAGCGTAGCTGCCTTCGGGGGGTCCTACAATGAGCAGTTCTTC
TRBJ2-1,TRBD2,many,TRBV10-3,CAISGLVSVNEQFF,TGTGCCATCAGCGGACTAGTAAGTGTTAATGAGCAGTTCTTC
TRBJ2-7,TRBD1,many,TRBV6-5,CASSYTRTGEAYEQYF,TGTGCCAGCAGTTACACCCGGACAGGGGAAGCCTACGAGCAGTACTTC
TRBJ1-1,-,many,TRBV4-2,CASSQDWRNTEAFF,TGTGCCAGCAGCCAAGATTGGCGGAACACTGAAGCTTTCTTT
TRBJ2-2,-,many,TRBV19,CASIGRPTGELFF,TGTGCCAGTATCGGGCGTCCCACCGGGGAGCTGTTTTTT
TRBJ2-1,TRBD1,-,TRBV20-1,CSASIQGARNDEQFF,TGCAGTGCCAGTATACAGGGGGCCCGAAACGATGAGCAGTTCTTC
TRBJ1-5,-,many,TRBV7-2,CASSIQGSLSNQPQHF,TGTGCCAGCAGCATACAGGGTTCCCTGAGCAATCAGCCCCAGCATTTT
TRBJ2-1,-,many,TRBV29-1,CSGPGTAYNEQFF,TGCAGCGGACCCGGGACGGCCTACAATGAGCAGTTCTTC
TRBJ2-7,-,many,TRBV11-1,CASSRQKKSYEQYF,TGTGCCAGCAGCCGACAGAAGAAGTCCTACGAGCAGTACTTC
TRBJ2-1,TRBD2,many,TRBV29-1,CSVDGTSGTSYNEQFF,TGCAGCGTTGACGGGACTAGCGGGACAAGCTACAATGAGCAGTTCTTC
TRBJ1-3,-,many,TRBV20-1,CSTQGSGNTIYF,TGCAGTACGCAGGGGTCGGGAAACACCATATATTTT
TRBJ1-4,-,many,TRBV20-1,CSASSITNEKLFF,TGCAGTGCCAGCTCTATTACTAATGAAAAACTGTTTTTT
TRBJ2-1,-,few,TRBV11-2,CASSLIDEQFF,TGTGCCAGCAGCTTAATTGATGAGCAGTTCTTC
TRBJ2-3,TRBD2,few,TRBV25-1,CASSYGTSADTQYF,TGTGCCAGCAGTTACGGGACTAGCGCAGATACGCAGTATTTT
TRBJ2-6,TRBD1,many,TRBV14,CATARQGASVGANVLTF,TGTGCCACGGCGAGGCAGGGGGCGTCTGTTGGGGCCAACGTCCTGACTTTC
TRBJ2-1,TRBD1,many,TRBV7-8,CASSFSGQGFDEQFF,TGTGCCAGCAGCTTCTCGGGACAGGGGTTTGATGAGCAGTTCTTC
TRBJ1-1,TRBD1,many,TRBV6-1,CASSGIQGAEAFF,TGTGCCAGCAGTGGAATACAGGGGGCTGAAGCTTTCTTT
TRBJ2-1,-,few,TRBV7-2,CASSLGRASAHNEQFF,TGTGCCAGCAGCTTGGGTCGGGCTAGCGCCCACAATGAGCAGTTCTTC
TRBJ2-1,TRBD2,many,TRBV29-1,CSVPTGLAVYNEQFF,TGCAGCGTCCCTACGGGACTAGCGGTATACAATGAGCAGTTCTTC
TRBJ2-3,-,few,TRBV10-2,CASEFTDTQYF,TGCGCCAGTGAATTCACAGATACGCAGTATTTT
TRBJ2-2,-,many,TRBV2,CASRVDPTGELFF,TGTGCCAGCAGGGTTGATCCCACCGGGGAGCTGTTTTTT
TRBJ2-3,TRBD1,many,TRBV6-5,CASSSPRDRLTDTQYF,TGTGCCAGCAGTTCCCCCCGGGACAGGTTGACAGATACGCAGTATTTT
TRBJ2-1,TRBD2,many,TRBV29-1,CSVEEGRGTYNEQFF,TGCAGCGTTGAAGAAGGGCGGGGGACCTACAATGAGCAGTTCTTC
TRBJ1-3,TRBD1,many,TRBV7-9,CASSSTGGENTIYF,TGTGCCAGCAGCTCAACAGGGGGGGAAAACACCATATATTTT
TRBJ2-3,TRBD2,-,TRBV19,CASSIYSGEADTQYF,TGTGCCAGTAGTATCTATAGCGGGGAAGCAGATACGCAGTATTTT
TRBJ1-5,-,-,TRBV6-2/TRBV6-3,CASSYLGRGNQPQHF,TGTGCCAGCAGTTACTTGGGGAGGGGGAATCAGCCCCAGCATTTT
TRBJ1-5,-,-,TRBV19,CASSPTTVQPQHF,TGTGCCAGTAGTCCCACGACAGTTCAGCCCCAGCATTTT
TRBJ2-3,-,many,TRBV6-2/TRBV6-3,CASSPIESTDTQYF,TGTGCCAGCAGCCCCATTGAATCCACAGATACGCAGTATTTT
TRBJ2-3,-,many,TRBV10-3,CAISESEGSDTQYF,TGTGCCATCAGTGAGTCCGAGGGCTCAGATACGCAGTATTTT
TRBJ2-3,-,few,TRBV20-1,CSATWDTQYF,TGCAGTGCCACGTGGGATACGCAGTATTTT
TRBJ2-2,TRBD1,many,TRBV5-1,CASSLLGTGNTGELFF,TGCGCCAGCAGCTTGTTGGGGACAGGGAATACCGGGGAGCTGTTTTTT
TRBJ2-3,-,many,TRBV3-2,CASSHHQETHLDTQYF,TGTGCCAGCAGCCACCACCAAGAGACTCACTTAGATACGCAGTATTTT
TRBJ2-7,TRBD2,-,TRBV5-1,CASSSGTSGGIYSYEQYF,TGCGCCAGCAGCTCCGGGACTAGCGGGGGAATATACTCCTACGAGCAGTACTTC
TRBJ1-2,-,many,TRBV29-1,CSVERGYDGYTF,TGCAGCGTTGAAAGAGGGTATGACGGCTACACCTTC
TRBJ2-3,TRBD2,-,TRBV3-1,CASSGTSGLTDTQYF,TGTGCCAGCAGCGGGACTAGCGGGCTCACAGATACGCAGTATTTT
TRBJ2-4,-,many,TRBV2,CASSEGIAIQYF,TGTGCCAGCAGTGAAGGGATAGCCATTCAGTACTTC
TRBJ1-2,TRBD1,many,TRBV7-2,CASSLNQGDHGYTF,TGTGCCAGCAGCTTAAATCAGGGGGATCATGGCTACACCTTC
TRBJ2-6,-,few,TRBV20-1,CSARDDRAGANVLTF,TGCAGTGCTAGAGATGACCGGGCAGGGGCCAACGTCCTGACTTTC
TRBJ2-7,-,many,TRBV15,CATSRGSTKSYEQYF,TGTGCCACCAGCAGAGGGTCTACTAAGTCCTACGAGCAGTACTTC
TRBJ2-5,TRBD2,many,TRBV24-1,CATSDPGLAGGPGQETQYF,TGTGCCACCAGTGACCCCGGACTAGCGGGAGGGCCGGGCCAAGAGACCCAGTACTTC
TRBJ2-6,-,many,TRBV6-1,CASRERGRGANVLTF,TGTGCCAGCAGAGAGAGGGGGAGAGGGGCCAACGTCCTGACTTTC
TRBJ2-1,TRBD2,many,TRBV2,CASSDGLAGYNEQFF,TGTGCCAGCAGTGACGGTCTAGCGGGGTACAATGAGCAGTTCTTC
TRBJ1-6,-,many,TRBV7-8,CASRQVDSPLHF,TGTGCCAGCAGACAAGTGGATTCACCCCTCCACTTT
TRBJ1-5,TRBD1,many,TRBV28,CASSHERQGGNQPQHF,TGTGCCAGCAGTCACGAGAGACAGGGGGGCAATCAGCCCCAGCATTTT